What follows are 32 T cell receptor beta chains derived from one specimen sequenced in a study of T cells in Graves' hyperthyroidism and ophthalmopathy. RNA transcripts were the template for amplifying TCR beta CDR3 regions. When the TCR CDR3 underwent first-round RT-PCR, the HTBI primer set was used. TCRdb re-analysed the multiplex PCR reads in MiXCR, keeping a single row per CDR3 protein. Counted here are around 420,000 distinct CDR3 sequences, 15% to 18% occurring once; the ten biggest clones make up approximately 7.5%. The sample was blood. The receptors were gathered from a woman between 18 and 29 years old with Graves' hyperthyroidism.

A few counts support this clonotype. V usage is TRBV19 and J usage is TRBJ1-5; D unclear. Trimming pared 3 bases from V and 1 base from J, leaving 10 bases between. Germline CDR1 and CDR2: LNHDA and SQIVND (reference sequence). CDR3 length: 15 amino acids. CDR3 in amino acids: CASSIGILSNQPQHF. The CDR3 DNA reads as TGTGCCAGTAGTATCGGGATTTTGAGCAATCAGCCCCAGCATTTT.

This clonotype was picked up a small number of times. The chain is built from TRBV28 and TRBJ1-4; no clear D. The CDR3 is 15 amino acids. Germline V lookup: CDR1 MDHEN, CDR2 SYDVKM. Trimming removed 2 bases at V and 8 bases at J, with 15 bases between. The CDR3 sequence: CASSLTTKISEKLFF. The CDR3 nucleotides read TGTGCCAGCAGTTTAACGACTAAGATTTCCGAAAAACTGTTTTTT.

This clonotype occurred many times. The chain combines TRBV30 with TRBJ2-7, with 11 nucleotides matching TRBD2. Germline CDR1 reads GTSNPN; CDR2 reads SVGIG (reference sequence). CDR3 length: 15 residues. After removal of 2 bases from V and 5 bases from J, the junction contained 8 bases not matched to a gene. The CDR3 loop reads CAWSLLAGVQDEQYF. The CDR3 DNA follows: TGTGCCTGGAGTTTACTAGCGGGAGTTCAGGACGAGCAGTACTTC.

There are many counts of this clonotype. The chain has TRBV28 and TRBJ1-6, with D possibly matching TRBD1 (5 bases). The CDR3 runs 12 residues. With 6 bases removed from V and 9 bases from J, the gap between germline ends came to 9 bases. Germline V gene sequence: CDR1 MDHEN, CDR2 SYDVKM. The CDR3, as DNA: TGTGCCAGCAGACCAGGGTTTTCACCCCTCCACTTT. Protein sequence: CASRPGFSPLHF.

In the case of this clonotype: This may come from a read error, since a much larger clone is one base off. The chain recombines TRBV5-4 with TRBJ2-3; 8 nucleotides agree with TRBD2. V dropped 4 bases and J dropped 3; count of bases not matched to a gene: 13. This CDR3 comprises 17 residues. The germline V gene encodes CDR1 SGHNT and CDR2 YYREEE (reference sequence). The CDR3 loop reads CASSVSFREGPTDTQYF. CDR3 bases: TGTGCCAGCAGCGTCTCCTTCCGGGAGGGACCGACAGATACGCAGTATTTT.

The gene calls are TRBV10-3 and TRBJ1-4; D might be TRBD1 (5 bases). The CDR3 consists of 16 residues. The V gene lost 10 bases and the J gene lost 3 bases, with 21 bases spanning the gap. CDR1 is ENHRY, CDR2 SYGVKD, per germline. CDR3 DNA sequence: TGTGCCACGGGGGTGGGACGGCTCGAGCCTAATGAAAAACTGTTTTTT. It yields the protein CATGVGRLEPNEKLFF.

This clonotype was observed at least ten times. This sequence joins TRBV12-3 or TRBV12-4 and TRBJ2-5; tentative D call: TRBD2 (5 bases). V lost 2 bases to trimming and J lost 2 bases, with 12 bases between them. CDR3 size: 15 residues. The CDR3 nucleotides read TGTGCCAGCAGTTTAAGGGCTAGCTGGCAAGAGACCCAGTACTTC. Translated: CASSLRASWQETQYF.

In its sample, this clonotype was seen a few times. The V and J genes are TRBV4-1 and TRBJ2-1; D gene unclear. Germline loops: CDR1 MGHRA, CDR2 YSYEKL. V gave up 3 bases and J gave up 0 bases, with 21 bases separating them. The CDR3 sequence is 19 residues long. The CDR3 DNA reads TGCGCCAGCAGCCACGGCGAGAACAAACCAACTTCCTCCTACAATGAGCAGTTCTTC. It yields the protein CASSHGENKPTSSYNEQFF.

This clonotype has a count of ten or more. The V and J genes are TRBV7-2 and TRBJ2-5; D possibly matches TRBD1 or TRBD2 (7 bases each). Trimming pared 5 bases from V and 4 bases from J, leaving 17 bases between. The V gene's germline CDR1 is SGHTA and CDR2 FQGNSA. The CDR3 covers 15 residues. CDR3 loop: CASSGGSGGGETQYF. The CDR3 DNA is TGTGCCAGCAGCGGAGGCTCAGGGGGGGGAGAGACCCAGTACTTC.

On this clonotype: Just one base apart from a much larger clone, this may be a read error. This chain joins TRBV15 and TRBJ1-6, with D possibly TRBD1 on 6 matching bases. Germline CDR1 LNHNV, CDR2 YYDKDF (reference sequence). There are 15 residues in the CDR3. The CDR3 nucleotides are TGTGCCGCCAGCAGGGCGACAGGTTCCTCTTCACCCCTCCACTTT. It translates to CAASRATGSSSPLHF.

This clonotype occurred a few times. The rearrangement joins TRBV28 to TRBJ1-2, with D unclear. The CDR3 loop spans 12 amino acids. CDR1 and CDR2 (germline): MDHEN, SYDVKM. V was cut by 5 bases and J by 4 bases, with 8 bases left in between. The DNA for the CDR3 is TGTGCCAGCAGTCCCCTTAGCTATGGCTACACCTTC. This sequence encodes CASSPLSYGYTF.

The sample holds many counts of this clonotype. This chain connects TRBV2 to TRBJ1-2, with unresolved D. Trimming removed 7 bases at V and 7 bases at J, with 10 bases between. The CDR3 consists of 11 residues. Per the germline V gene, CDR1 is SNHLY and CDR2 is FYNNEI. CDR3: CASKFEPGYTF. CDR3 nucleotides: TGTGCCAGCAAGTTCGAACCTGGCTACACCTTC.

This clonotype was seen repeatedly, ten times or more. This chain uses TRBV3-1 with TRBJ2-1; a weak D match, TRBD2 (6 bases). This CDR3 is 15 amino acids long. Germline V gives CDR1 LGHDT, CDR2 YNNKEL (reference sequence). V was trimmed by 0 bases and J by 5 bases, leaving 11 bases between them. CDR3 region: CASSQELGGNNEQFF. The CDR3 nucleotides read TGTGCCAGCAGCCAAGAGTTGGGCGGGAACAATGAGCAGTTCTTC.

The chain is built from TRBV6-1 and TRBJ2-1, with D possibly matching TRBD1 (5 bases). CDR1 is MNHNS and CDR2 is SASEGT in the germline V gene. The CDR3 loop spans 13 amino acids. The V end was cut by 6 bases, the J end by 8 bases, with 14 bases between. The CDR3 DNA follows: TGTGCCAGCAGCTGGACATCTCGCGATGAGCAGTTCTTC. This encodes CASSWTSRDEQFF.

This clonotype was detected ten times or more. The chain recombines TRBV12-3 or TRBV12-4 with TRBJ1-6; no clear D gene. Trimming cost V 7 bases and J 8 bases, with 15 bases left between them. CDR3 length equals 14 residues. The CDR3 region has the DNA TGTGCCAGCACCGCCGGCGGGGTAGATTCACCCCTCCACTTT. Translation gives CASTAGGVDSPLHF.

This chain joins TRBV6-1 and TRBJ2-5, with 10 positions matching TRBD2. This CDR3 contains 14 residues. Germline assignment: CDR1 MNHNS and CDR2 SASEGT. With V trimmed by 10 bases and J by 5 bases, 10 bases remained unmatched. CDR3 sequence reads: CAKGSGGASETQYF. CDR3 DNA: TGTGCCAAAGGGAGCGGGGGGGCCTCGGAGACCCAGTACTTC.

This clonotype was detected ten times or more. The CDR3 coding sequence is TGCAGCGTTGCCCTAACAACCCAGTACTTC. Residues: CSVALTTQYF. V gene TRBV29-1 combines with J gene TRBJ2-5; D remains unclear. The germline CDR1 and CDR2 sequences are SQVTM and ANQGSEA. This CDR3 contains 10 residues. The V gene lost 4 bases and the J gene lost 8 bases, with 8 bases spanning the gap.

This clonotype was seen repeatedly, ten times or more. This chain uses TRBV6-1 with TRBJ2-1, with D maybe TRBD1 (6 bases). Germline V CDR1 and CDR2: MNHNS, SASEGT. CDR3 length: 12 amino acids. V lost 3 bases and J 9 bases, leaving 9 bases between the germline ends. For the CDR3, the DNA is TGTGCCAGCAGTGACTCCAGGGGTGAGCAGTTCTTC. Translating gives CASSDSRGEQFF.

This clonotype was seen many times. This rearrangement joins TRBV12-3 or TRBV12-4 to TRBJ2-7, with 8 bases that match TRBD1. This CDR3 comprises 15 residues. The V gene end was trimmed by 6 bases and the J gene end by 0 bases; junction bases not matched to a gene: 7. The CDR3 DNA reads TGTGCCAGCAGCTTAACAGGGGGGAGCTCCTACGAGCAGTACTTC. It codes for CASSLTGGSSYEQYF.

This clonotype turned up a few times. The chain links TRBV11-3 to TRBJ2-5, with 7 bases that match TRBD1. The germline V gene encodes CDR1 SGHNT and CDR2 YENEEA. The CDR3 length is 16 residues. J was trimmed by 5 bases and V by 4 bases; bases with no gene match: 13. Here the CDR3 reads CASSSRRTGWRETQYF. The CDR3 DNA reads as TGTGCCAGCAGCTCGAGAAGGACAGGTTGGAGGGAGACCCAGTACTTC.

The chain employs TRBV19 and TRBJ2-2; 7 bases fit TRBD2. V dropped 3 bases and J dropped 6; count of bases not matched to a gene: 1. The CDR3 is made up of 13 amino acids. Germline V gene sequence: CDR1 LNHDA, CDR2 SQIVND (reference sequence). Written as DNA, the CDR3 is TGTGCCAGTAGTATCGGGGGGTCCGGGGAGCTGTTTTTT. Protein product: CASSIGGSGELFF. The complete variable domain, with remaining parts taken from reference TRBV19 and TRBJ2-2, reads DGGITQSPKYLFRKEGQNVTLSCEQNLNHDAMYWYRQDPGQGLRLIYYSQIVNDFQKGDIAEGYSVSREKKESFPLTVTSAQKNPTAFYLCASSIGGSGELFFGEGSRLTVL.

This clonotype was seen a few times. This chain links TRBV9 with TRBJ1-6; TRBD1 matches 9 bases. The germline gives CDR1 SGDLS, CDR2 YYNGEE. V shed 3 bases, J shed 9 bases, and the junction held 4 bases outside the gene matches. CDR3 length equals 14 residues. The CDR3 region is CASSARGQGSPLHF. The CDR3 nucleotides are TGTGCCAGCAGCGCCAGGGGACAGGGTTCACCCCTCCACTTT.

This clonotype was observed many times. This chain connects TRBV6-5 to TRBJ2-5; 9 bases agree with TRBD2. Trimming took 0 bases from V and 5 from J; bases not matched to a gene: 10. The CDR3 is made up of 17 amino acids. Germline V CDR1 and CDR2: MNHEY, SVGAGI. The CDR3 nucleotides are TGTGCCAGCAGTTACTCGGGGGCTAGCGGGGTAAAGGAGACCCAGTACTTC. It yields the protein CASSYSGASGVKETQYF.

This clonotype has at least ten counts. The V and J genes are TRBV11-2 and TRBJ2-3; D remains unclear. The V gene's germline CDR1 is SGHAT and CDR2 FQNNGV. The CDR3 runs to 15 residues. V dropped 3 bases and J dropped 1 base, with 11 bases sitting between them. This CDR3 is CASSLPRSGTDTQYF. The CDR3, as DNA: TGTGCCAGCAGCTTGCCCCGAAGCGGCACAGATACGCAGTATTTT.

This clonotype showed up just a few times. The chain combines TRBV19 with TRBJ2-3, with 11 nucleotides matching TRBD2. The germline CDR1 and CDR2 sequences are LNHDA and SQIVND (reference sequence). The ends lost 6 bases at V and 4 bases at J; junction bases unmatched: 6. The CDR3 runs to 15 residues. The CDR3 is CASRVVAGGPDTQYF. CDR3 in DNA: TGTGCCAGTAGGGTGGTAGCGGGAGGGCCAGATACGCAGTATTTT.

This clonotype appeared a few times. CDR3 loop: CASSYSEDRGLLSPLHF. The CDR3 DNA reads TGTGCCAGCAGTTACTCGGAGGACAGGGGGCTTCTTTCACCCCTCCACTTT. The V gene is TRBV6-8, the J gene TRBJ1-6, with 11 bases that match TRBD1. Germline V gives CDR1 MNHGY, CDR2 SAAAGT. This CDR3 is built from 17 residues. Trimming cost V 0 bases and J 9 bases; bases outside gene matches: 7.

The genes are TRBV5-1 and TRBJ1-5; no definite D call. This CDR3 comprises 13 residues. CDR1 is SGHRS, CDR2 YFSETQ, per germline. V dropped 4 bases and J dropped 5 bases, with 10 bases sitting between them. CDR3 nucleotides: TGCGCCAGCAGCCTTAATTTAGATCAGCCCCAGCATTTT. This sequence encodes CASSLNLDQPQHF.

This clonotype has at least ten counts. The chain employs TRBV14 and TRBJ2-3; D gene uncertain. The CDR3 sequence is 15 residues long. Trimming pared 4 bases from V and 2 bases from J, leaving 13 bases between. The germline V gene has CDR1 SGHDN and CDR2 FVKESK. This CDR3 is CASSLSPGNTDTQYF. The CDR3 DNA reads TGTGCCAGCAGCCTCAGTCCAGGAAACACAGATACGCAGTATTTT.

The table lists this clonotype with many counts. This chain joins TRBV12-3 or TRBV12-4 and TRBJ2-7; TRBD2 might be the D (5 bases). The CDR3 extends over 12 amino acids. V was trimmed by 0 bases and J by 7 bases, leaving 7 bases between them. The CDR3 coding sequence is TGTGCCAGCAGTTTAGCGCGGGTTGAGCAGTACTTC. It translates to CASSLARVEQYF.

This clonotype was seen repeatedly, ten times or more. This chain uses TRBV5-1 with TRBJ2-3; the D is unclear. Germline CDR1 and CDR2: SGHRS and YFSETQ. Trimming left V 1 base short and J 9 bases short, with 15 bases between. The length of the CDR3 is 14 residues. The DNA for the CDR3 is TGCGCCAGCAGCTTGTCGCCGAGCGAGAGGACGCAGTATTTT. Translated: CASSLSPSERTQYF. Variable domain in full (rest from reference TRBV5-1 and TRBJ2-3): KAGVTQTPRYLIKTRGQQVTLSCSPISGHRSVSWYQQTPGQGLQFLFEYFSETQRNKGNFPGRFSGRQFSNSRSEMNVSTLELGDSALYLCASSLSPSERTQYFGPGTRLTVL.

This clonotype was seen repeatedly, ten times or more. The chain recombines TRBV20-1 with TRBJ2-2, with 7 nucleotides matching TRBD2. The CDR3 has 18 amino acids. Germline CDR1 and CDR2: DFQATT and SNEGSKA (reference sequence). V was pared by 3 bases and J by 0 bases, with 13 bases of the junction left unmatched. The CDR3 sequence: CSASPPYQTSPNTGELFF. For the CDR3, the DNA is TGCAGTGCTAGCCCCCCCTATCAGACTAGCCCGAACACCGGGGAGCTGTTTTTT.

This clonotype was picked up many times. The rearrangement uses TRBV3-1 and TRBJ2-2, with D possibly matching TRBD2 (7 bases). Germline V gives CDR1 LGHDT, CDR2 YNNKEL (reference sequence). V was clipped by 4 bases and J by 7 bases, with 19 bases between them. The CDR3 is 16 residues long. CDR3 in amino acids: CASSPEGGGYGGELFF. The CDR3 coding sequence is TGTGCCAGCAGCCCCGAGGGCGGGGGCTATGGCGGGGAGCTGTTTTTT.